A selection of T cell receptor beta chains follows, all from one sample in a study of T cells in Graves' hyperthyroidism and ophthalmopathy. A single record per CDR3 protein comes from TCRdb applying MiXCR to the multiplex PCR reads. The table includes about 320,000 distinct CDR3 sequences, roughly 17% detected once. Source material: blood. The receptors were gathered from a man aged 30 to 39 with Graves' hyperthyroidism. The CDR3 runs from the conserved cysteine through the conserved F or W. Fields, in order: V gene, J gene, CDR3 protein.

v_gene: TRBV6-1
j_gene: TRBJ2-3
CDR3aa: CASILLAGGRTDTQYF

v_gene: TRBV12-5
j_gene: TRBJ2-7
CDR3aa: CASGLVLIGESSYEQYF

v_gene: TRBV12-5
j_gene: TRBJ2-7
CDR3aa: CASVWGEDGEQYF

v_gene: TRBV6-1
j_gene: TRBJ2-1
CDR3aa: CASNRGGQYNEQFF

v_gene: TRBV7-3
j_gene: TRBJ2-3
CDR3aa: CASSQGLTDTQYF

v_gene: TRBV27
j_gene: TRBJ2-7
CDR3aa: CASSLRGQYEQYF

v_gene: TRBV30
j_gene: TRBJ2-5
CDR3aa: CAWGMLRETQYF

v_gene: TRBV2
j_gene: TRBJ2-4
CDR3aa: CASGVYKNIQYF

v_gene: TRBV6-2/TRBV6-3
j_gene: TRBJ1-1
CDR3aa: CALRTAGGASEAFF

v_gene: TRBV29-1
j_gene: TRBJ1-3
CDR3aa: CSVVADSGNTIYF

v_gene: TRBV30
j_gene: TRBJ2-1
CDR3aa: CAWSVRNTRNEQFF

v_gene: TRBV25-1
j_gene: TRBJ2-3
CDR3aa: CATTRDPTSTDTQYF

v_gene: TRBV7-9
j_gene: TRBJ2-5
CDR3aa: CASSPHRGAGQETQYF

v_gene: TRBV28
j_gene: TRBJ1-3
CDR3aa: CASSLFGAGNTIYF

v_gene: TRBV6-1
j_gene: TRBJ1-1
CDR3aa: CAGRVHTGAEAFF

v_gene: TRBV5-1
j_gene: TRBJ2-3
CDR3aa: CASSFFTGPITDTQYF

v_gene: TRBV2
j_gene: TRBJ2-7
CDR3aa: CASRPPGLAGDEQYF

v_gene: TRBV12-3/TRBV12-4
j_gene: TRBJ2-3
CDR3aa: CASSSRTSSDTQYF

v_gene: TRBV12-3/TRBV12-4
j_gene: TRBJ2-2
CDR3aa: CASGRDTGELFF

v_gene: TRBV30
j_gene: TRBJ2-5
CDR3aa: CAWRLGETLRGTQYF

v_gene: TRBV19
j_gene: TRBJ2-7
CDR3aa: CASSAKWTGTESNEQYF

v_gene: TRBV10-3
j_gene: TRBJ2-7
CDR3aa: CAIRGSLAGSYSYEQYF

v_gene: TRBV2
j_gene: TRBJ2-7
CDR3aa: CASSEATGALYEQYF

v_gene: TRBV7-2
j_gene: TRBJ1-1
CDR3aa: CASSLAGLGTEAFF

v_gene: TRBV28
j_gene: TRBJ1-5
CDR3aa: CASSPPGGMSNQPQHF

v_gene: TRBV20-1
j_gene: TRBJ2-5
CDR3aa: CSATLQETQYF

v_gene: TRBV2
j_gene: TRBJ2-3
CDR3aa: CASSGQGMITDTQYF

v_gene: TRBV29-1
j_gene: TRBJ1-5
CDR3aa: CSALTASNQPQHF

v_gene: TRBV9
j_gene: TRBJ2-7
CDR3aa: CASSLGGGTYEQYF

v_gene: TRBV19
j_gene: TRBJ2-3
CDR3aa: CASSIGQRDTQYF

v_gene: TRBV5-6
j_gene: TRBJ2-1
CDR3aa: CASSWEGGGPRGEQFF

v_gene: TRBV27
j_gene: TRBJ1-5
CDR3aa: CASSFIPPGALNQPQHF

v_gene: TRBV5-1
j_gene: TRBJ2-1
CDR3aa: CASSLDGLADGRSSYNEQFF

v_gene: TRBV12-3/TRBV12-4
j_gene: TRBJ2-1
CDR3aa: CASSYRWPNEQFF

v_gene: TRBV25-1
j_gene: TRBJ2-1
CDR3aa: CASSSQGRATINEQFF

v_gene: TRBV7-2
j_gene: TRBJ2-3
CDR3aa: CASSFQASNTDTQYF

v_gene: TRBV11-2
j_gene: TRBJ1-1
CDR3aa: CASSWRGDTEAFF

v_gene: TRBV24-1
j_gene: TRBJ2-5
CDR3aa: CATAVGSLGTQYF

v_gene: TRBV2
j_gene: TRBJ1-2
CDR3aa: CASRSDSYGYTF

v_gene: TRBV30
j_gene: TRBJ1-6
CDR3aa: CAWDRYNSPLHF

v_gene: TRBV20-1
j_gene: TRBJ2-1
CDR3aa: CSASSGAPYNEQFF

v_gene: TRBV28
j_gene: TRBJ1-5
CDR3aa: CASSNPTGGGQPQHF

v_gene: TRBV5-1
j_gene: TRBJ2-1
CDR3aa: CASSRRTSDTDEQFF

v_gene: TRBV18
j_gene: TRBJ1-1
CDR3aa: CASSLFTVFPEAFF

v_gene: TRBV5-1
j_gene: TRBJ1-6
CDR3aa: CASSTGTSRDNSPLHF

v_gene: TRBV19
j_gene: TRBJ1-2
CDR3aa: CASSRGPGRSYGYTF

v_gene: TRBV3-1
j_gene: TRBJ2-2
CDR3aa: CASSLLRVRRNTGELFF

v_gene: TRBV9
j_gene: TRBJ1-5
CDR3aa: CASSVSGQPNQPQHF

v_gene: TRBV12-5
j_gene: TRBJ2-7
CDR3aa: CASGLQHAGDEQYF

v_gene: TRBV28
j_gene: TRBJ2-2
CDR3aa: CASSQALGQGTTGELFF

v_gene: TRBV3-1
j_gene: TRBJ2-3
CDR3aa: CASSPYSGGRREDTQYF

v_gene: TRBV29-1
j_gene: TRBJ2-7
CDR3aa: CSVEGDRFYEQYF

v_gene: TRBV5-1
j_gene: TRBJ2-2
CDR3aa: CASTRSGANTGELFF

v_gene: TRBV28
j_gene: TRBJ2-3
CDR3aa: CASRRTGTDTQYF

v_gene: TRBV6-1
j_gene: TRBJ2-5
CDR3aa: CASNPRIMQGAWETQYF

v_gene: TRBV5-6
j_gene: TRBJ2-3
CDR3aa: CASSLRQGAHWTQYF

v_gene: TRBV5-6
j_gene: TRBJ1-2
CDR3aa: CASILRGYNYGYTF

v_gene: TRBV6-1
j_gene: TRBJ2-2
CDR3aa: CASSGEGGELFF

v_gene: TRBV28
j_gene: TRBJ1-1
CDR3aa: CASSFRNTEAFF